A single sample is the source of the 23 T cell receptor beta chains below, sequenced in a study of patients and donors after allogeneic stem cell transplantation. Via MiXCR, TCRdb re-called the RT-PCR reads, giving one row per CDR3 protein. The profile shows 70,000 to 95,000 distinct CDR3 sequences, approximately 5.2% of them singletons. Material: blood, either unsorted or a sorted T cell fraction (not recorded which). These receptors all come from a human donor who was either an allogeneic HSCT recipient or a stem cell or donor lymphocyte infusion donor (not recorded which). It is not recorded whose cells these are; they may come from a transplant donor.

Many counts were recorded for this clonotype. This chain links TRBV29-1 with TRBJ1-1, with 7 bases that match TRBD1. V gave up 6 bases and J gave up 2 bases; unmatched junction bases: 6. Germline CDR1 reads SQVTM; CDR2 reads ANQGSEA. This CDR3 is built from 13 residues. In DNA form, the CDR3 reads TGCAGCGTCTCGACAGGGATTAACACTGAAGCTTTCTTT. Amino acids: CSVSTGINTEAFF.

In its sample, this clonotype is medium-sized. CDR3 coding DNA: TGTGCCAGCAGCTTCGACTCTTCAGAGAATGAGCAGTTCTTC. As protein: CASSFDSSENEQFF. The chain couples TRBV11-3 to TRBJ2-1; D uncertain. Between the trimmed V and J ends, which lost 3 bases and 7 bases, there was a span of 13 bases. Germline V gene lookup returns CDR1 SGHNT and CDR2 YENEEA. This CDR3 is 14 amino acids long.

V gene TRBV19 combines with J gene TRBJ2-2; D is perhaps TRBD1 (6 bases). Trimming cost V 4 bases and J 3 bases, with 12 bases left between them. Germline CDR1 is LNHDA and CDR2 is SQIVND (reference sequence). This CDR3 is 15 amino acids long. CDR3 residues: CASSKGQGYTGELFF. The CDR3 DNA reads TGTGCCAGTAGTAAAGGGCAGGGGTACACCGGGGAGCTGTTTTTT.

The table lists this clonotype with a few counts. V and J are TRBV4-2 and TRBJ2-4; TRBD2 aligns across 11 bases. V trimming: 0 bases; J trimming: 1 base; junction bases outside the gene matches: 11. The CDR3 sequence is 20 residues long. The germline V gene encodes CDR1 LGHNA and CDR2 YNFKEQ. For the CDR3, the DNA is TGTGCCAGCAGCCAAGATGGGGCTAGCGGGAGGACGGGGGCCAAAAACATTCAGTACTTC. Translated, it gives CASSQDGASGRTGAKNIQYF.

In this sample, this clonotype turned up many times. The CDR3 nucleotides are TGCAGCGTTGGGGGAGGGACAGGGGTCACCGGGGAGCTGTTTTTT. Its protein is CSVGGGTGVTGELFF. The chain joins TRBV29-1 to TRBJ2-2, with TRBD1 matching over 10 bases. The CDR3 extends over 15 amino acids. Germline values: CDR1 SQVTM, CDR2 ANQGSEA. The trim removed 4 bases at V and 4 bases at J, leaving 6 bases unmatched.

This clonotype was recorded at least ten times. This chain joins TRBV5-8 and TRBJ2-1, with D hard to call. The CDR3 covers 15 residues. The V and J ends lost 3 bases and 0 bases respectively, with 10 bases between them. Germline assignment: CDR1 SGHTS and CDR2 YDEGEE. The CDR3 is CASSSDGSSYNEQFF. Written as DNA, the CDR3 is TGTGCCAGCAGCTCCGACGGCAGCTCCTACAATGAGCAGTTCTTC.

This clonotype was detected a few times. The chain carries TRBV19 and TRBJ2-5, with D tentatively TRBD2 (6 bases). The germline CDR1 and CDR2 sequences are LNHDA and SQIVND (reference sequence). There are 15 residues in the CDR3. The ends were cut back, 11 bases at V and 1 base at J, with 20 bases in the middle. CDR3 nucleotide sequence: TGTGCCTCCGGCCCCGGAGGGACCCCCCAAGAGACCCAGTACTTC. It encodes CASGPGGTPQETQYF.

This clonotype came up a few times. This rearrangement joins TRBV2 to TRBJ2-2; TRBD2 matches at 9 bases. Germline assignment: CDR1 SNHLY and CDR2 FYNNEI. V shed 6 bases and J 6 bases; nucleotides not matched to a gene: 11. CDR3 length equals 16 residues. In nucleotides, the CDR3 is TGTGCCAGCAGGGGGGGTAGCGGGAGATCCCCCGGGGAGCTGTTTTTT. Residues: CASRGGSGRSPGELFF.

This clonotype was counted many times. V usage is TRBV7-2 and J usage is TRBJ2-1; TRBD1 aligns across 8 bases. The V and J ends lost 5 bases and 2 bases, in that order; junction bases with no gene match: 2. This CDR3 spans 14 amino acids. From germline, CDR1 is SGHTA and CDR2 FQGNSA. This CDR3 reads CASSPQGAYNEQFF. CDR3 bases: TGTGCCAGCAGCCCACAGGGGGCCTACAATGAGCAGTTCTTC. The whole variable domain, remainder taken from reference TRBV7-2 and TRBJ2-1, is GAGVSQSPSNKVTEKGKDVELRCDPISGHTALYWYRQSLGQGLEFLIYFQGNSAPDKSGLPSDRFSAERTGGSVSTLTIQRTQQEDSAVYLCASSPQGAYNEQFFGPGTRLTVL.

This clonotype was observed many times. Since a much larger clone is just one base distant, this may be a read error. This likely comes from a read error, as the CDR3 has no conserved phenylalanine or tryptophan at its end. CDR3 in DNA: TGCGCCAGCAGCATGGGGGGGGCACCCTACGAGCAGTACTCC. Its translation is CASSMGGAPYEQYS. The V gene is TRBV5-1, the J gene TRBJ2-7; possibly TRBD2 for D (7 bases). The CDR3 runs 14 residues. Per germline, CDR1 SGHRS and CDR2 YFSETQ. The V end lost 4 bases, the J end lost 2 bases, and 13 bases lay between the germline ends.

This clonotype was observed a few times. CDR3 nucleotide sequence: TGTGCCAGCAGGCGACAGGGAAGCTCCTACGAGCAGTACTTC. It yields the protein CASRRQGSSYEQYF. J is TRBJ2-7 and V is TRBV6-1, with TRBD1 matching over 7 bases. The CDR3 extends over 14 amino acids. Per the germline V gene, CDR1 is MNHNS and CDR2 is SASEGT. V lost 6 bases and J lost 0; bases outside the gene matches: 5.

The chain uses TRBV20-1 and TRBJ2-2; D gene ambiguous. CDR1 and CDR2 (germline): DFQATT, SNEGSKA (reference sequence). The ends were cut back, 3 bases at V and 6 bases at J, with 8 bases in the middle. This CDR3 is 12 amino acids long. CDR3 coding DNA: TGCAGTGCTAGTTCTACTCCCGGGGAGCTGTTTTTT. Translation: CSASSTPGELFF.

This clonotype showed up many times. The rearrangement uses TRBV7-2 and TRBJ2-7; 9 nucleotides match TRBD1. Germline loops: CDR1 SGHTA, CDR2 FQGNSA. Losses at the gene ends were 5 bases for V and 4 bases for J; bases not matched to a gene: 9. This CDR3 comprises 15 residues. The CDR3 DNA sequence: TGTGCCAGCAGCCCAACTTTGACAGGGGGATACGAGCAGTACTTC. Encoded protein: CASSPTLTGGYEQYF.

At least ten counts were recorded for this clonotype. The V and J genes are TRBV7-9 and TRBJ2-3; no reliable D call. Germline assignment: CDR1 SEHNR and CDR2 FQNEAQ (reference sequence). V was trimmed by 11 bases and J by 4 bases, leaving 13 bases between them. The CDR3 has 12 amino acids. The CDR3 region is CAGSVLADTQYF. In nucleotides, the CDR3 is TGTGCCGGCTCCGTATTGGCAGATACGCAGTATTTT.

This clonotype was detected only a few times. The chain links TRBV18 to TRBJ2-5, with D possibly matching TRBD2 (6 bases). Germline V gene lookup returns CDR1 KGHSH and CDR2 LQKENI. The V end was cut by 0 bases, the J end by 5 bases, with 7 bases between. CDR3 length: 13 amino acids. This chain's CDR3 is CASSPPGRETQYF. The CDR3 nucleotides are TGTGCCAGCTCACCACCAGGGAGGGAGACCCAGTACTTC.

This rearrangement joins TRBV27 to TRBJ1-1; unclear D gene. Germline assignment: CDR1 MNHEY and CDR2 SMNVEV (reference sequence). Trimming removed 3 bases at V and 6 bases at J, with 11 bases between. CDR3 length equals 13 residues. CDR3 DNA sequence: TGTGCCAGCAGTTTCGTGGCGGACGCTGAAGCTTTCTTT. This gives the protein CASSFVADAEAFF.

This clonotype was counted many times. At one end the junction does not follow the germline gene, possibly because of a read error. The chain employs TRBV24-1 and TRBJ1-1; D not certain. Germline V gene data show CDR1 as KGHDR and CDR2 as SFDVKD. The CDR3 contains 10 residues. CDR3: CATDCDGSGF. The CDR3 nucleotides read TGTGCCACGGACTGCGACGGAAGCGGTTTT.

This clonotype was recorded many times. The V and J genes are TRBV29-1 and TRBJ2-5, with 8 nucleotides matching TRBD1. The ends lost 6 bases at V and 2 bases at J; junction bases unmatched: 8. The CDR3 consists of 14 residues. The V gene's germline CDR1 is SQVTM and CDR2 ANQGSEA. This chain's CDR3 is CSVHDRGNQETQYF. CDR3 in DNA: TGCAGCGTGCATGACAGGGGAAATCAAGAGACCCAGTACTTC.

This clonotype occurred a few times. The chain joins TRBV20-1 to TRBJ2-7; 8 nucleotides align to TRBD2. Trimming cost V 6 bases and J 1 base; bases outside gene matches: 8. The V gene's germline CDR1 is DFQATT and CDR2 SNEGSKA (reference sequence). This CDR3 contains 14 residues. In DNA form, the CDR3 reads TGCAGTGCCGTGAGCGGGGGTCATTCCTACGAGCAGTACTTC. Its protein product is CSAVSGGHSYEQYF.

There are many counts of this clonotype. This chain connects TRBV6-2 or TRBV6-3 to TRBJ1-2; tentatively, D is TRBD1 (6 bases). V was pared by 5 bases and J by 8 bases, with 12 bases between. The germline gives CDR1 MNHEY, CDR2 SVGEGT. The CDR3 spans 12 residues. The CDR3 nucleotides are TGTGCCAGCAGTCCCCCGGGGGCGGGCTACACCTTC. Amino acids: CASSPPGAGYTF.

This clonotype was picked up many times. The chain recombines TRBV19 with TRBJ2-1, with 11 bases identical to TRBD1. Trimming at V came to 7 bases and at J to 6 bases, leaving 8 bases not matched to a gene. Germline CDR1 LNHDA, CDR2 SQIVND (reference sequence). The CDR3 length is 15 residues. The CDR3 nucleotides read TGTGCCAGTAACTCCGGGACAGGGGGGTCCAATGAGCAGTTCTTC. Translating it yields CASNSGTGGSNEQFF.

The table lists this clonotype with many counts. This rearrangement joins TRBV9 to TRBJ2-3; 9 nucleotides line up with TRBD1. Unmatched junction bases numbered 0, after V lost 0 bases and J lost 1 base. Germline lookup yields CDR1 SGDLS and CDR2 YYNGEE. This CDR3 spans 15 amino acids. CDR3 sequence: CASSVGDRGTDTQYF. The CDR3, as DNA: TGTGCCAGCAGCGTAGGGGACAGGGGCACAGATACGCAGTATTTT.

V and J are TRBV30 and TRBJ2-1; D uncertain. Trimming removed 3 bases at V and 7 bases at J, with 13 bases between. CDR3 length equals 13 residues. Per germline, CDR1 GTSNPN and CDR2 SVGIG (reference sequence). CDR3 residues: CAWSNAGGNEQFF. DNA of the CDR3: TGTGCCTGGAGCAATGCCGGTGGGAATGAGCAGTTCTTC.